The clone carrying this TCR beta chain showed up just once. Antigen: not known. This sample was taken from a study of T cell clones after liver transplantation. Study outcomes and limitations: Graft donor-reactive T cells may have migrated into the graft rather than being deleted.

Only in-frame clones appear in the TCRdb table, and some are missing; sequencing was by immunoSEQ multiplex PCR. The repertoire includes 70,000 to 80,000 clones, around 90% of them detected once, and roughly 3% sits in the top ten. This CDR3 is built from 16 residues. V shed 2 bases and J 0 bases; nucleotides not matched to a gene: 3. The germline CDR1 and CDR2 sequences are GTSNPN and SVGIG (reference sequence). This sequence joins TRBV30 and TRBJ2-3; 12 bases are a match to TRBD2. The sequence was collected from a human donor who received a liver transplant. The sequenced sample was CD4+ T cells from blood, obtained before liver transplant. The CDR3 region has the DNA TGTGCCTGGAGTAAAGGGACTAGCGGGAGCACAGATACGCAGTATTTT. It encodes CAWSKGTSGSTDTQYF.